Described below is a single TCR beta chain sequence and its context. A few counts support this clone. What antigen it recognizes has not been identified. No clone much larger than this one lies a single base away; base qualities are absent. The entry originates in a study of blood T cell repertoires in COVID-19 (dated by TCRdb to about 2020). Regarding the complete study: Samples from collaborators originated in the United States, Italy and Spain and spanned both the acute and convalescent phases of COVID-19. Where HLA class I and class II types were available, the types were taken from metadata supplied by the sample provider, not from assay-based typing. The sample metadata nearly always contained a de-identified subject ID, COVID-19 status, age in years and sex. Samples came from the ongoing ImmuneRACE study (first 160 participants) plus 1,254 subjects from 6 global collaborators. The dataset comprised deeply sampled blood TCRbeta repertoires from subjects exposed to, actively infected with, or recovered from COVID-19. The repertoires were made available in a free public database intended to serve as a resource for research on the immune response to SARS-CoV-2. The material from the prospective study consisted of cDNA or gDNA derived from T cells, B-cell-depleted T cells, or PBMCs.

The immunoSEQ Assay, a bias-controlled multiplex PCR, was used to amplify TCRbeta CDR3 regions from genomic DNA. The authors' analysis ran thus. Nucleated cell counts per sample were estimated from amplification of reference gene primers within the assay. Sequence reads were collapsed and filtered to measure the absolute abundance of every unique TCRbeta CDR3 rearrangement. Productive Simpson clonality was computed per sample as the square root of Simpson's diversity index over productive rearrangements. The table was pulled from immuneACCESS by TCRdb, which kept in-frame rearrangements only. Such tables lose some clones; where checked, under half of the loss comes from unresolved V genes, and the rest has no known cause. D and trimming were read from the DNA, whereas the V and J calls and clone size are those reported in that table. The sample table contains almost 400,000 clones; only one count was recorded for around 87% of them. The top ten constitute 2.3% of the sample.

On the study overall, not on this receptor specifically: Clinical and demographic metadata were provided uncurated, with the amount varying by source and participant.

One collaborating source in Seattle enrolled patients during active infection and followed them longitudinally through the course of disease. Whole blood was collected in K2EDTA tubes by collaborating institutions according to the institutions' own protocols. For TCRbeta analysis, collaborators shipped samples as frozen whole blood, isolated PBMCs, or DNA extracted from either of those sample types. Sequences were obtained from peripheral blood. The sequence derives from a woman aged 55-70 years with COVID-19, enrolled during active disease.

The encoded CDR3 is CATRAAGGLAANEQFF. The DNA sequence follows: TGTGCCACCAGGGCCGCTGGGGGACTAGCTGCCAATGAGCAGTTCTTC. The chain links TRBV24-1 with TRBJ2-1, and 9 bases in between align with TRBD2. CDR1 and CDR2 are read off the germline V gene as KGHDR and SFDVKD. V trim: 7 bases; J trim: 6 bases; unmatched bases: 12. The cysteine opens and the phenylalanine closes a CDR3 of 16 amino acids. CDR3 DNA is the only sequence kept; it has 48 bases, read in frame from the first base.